This T cell receptor beta chain stems from a study of T cell responses to AZD1222 COVID-19 vaccine (dated by TCRdb to the early 2020s). For context, the study as a whole: AZD1222 recipients with second doses at about 4 weeks or about 12 weeks were pooled, because spike-specific TCR depth and breadth did not differ between schedules. Trial participants were enrolled by age into 18-55, 56-69 and 70-plus year subgroups, with approximately 160, 26 and 62 TCR-sequenced participants respectively. A total of over 230 trial participants underwent TCR sequencing, of whom some 210 received two doses of AZD1222 and some 26 received two doses of the MenACWY control vaccine.

From a lookup of the germline V gene (reference sequence), CDR1 and CDR2 are SGHNT and YYREEE. V sheds 5 bases and J sheds 2 bases, leaving 10 bases between their ends. From the cysteine up to the phenylalanine, the CDR3 has a length of 13 residues. Here the CDR3 DNA is all that survives: 39 bases in frame from base 1. In the paper's terms, the time point label means: baseline before first vaccination. Vaccinee samples came from UK trials COV001 and COV002, including a single-blind randomized controlled phase 2/3 trial of AZD1222 (ChAdOx1 nCoV-19) in healthy adults. For TCRbeta chain sequencing, PBMC samples were collected from trial participants at day 0 and at day 28 after the second dose. Overall results and qualifications from the work: The 56-69-year group was small, and its depth increase did not reach significance, likely because of low power. The vaccine-associated CD4 TCRs covered the entire spike protein, and the dominant responses fell in regions 160-218 and 743-854. A significant rise in spike-specific TCR breadth and depth was observed after two AZD1222 doses relative to day 0 and relative to MenACWY recipients. Reportedly, close to half of the unique spike-specific TCRs recognized epitopes lying outside the regions that are mutated in the B.1.351 and B.1.1.7 variants. Only five or six AZD1222 recipients were SARS-CoV-2 seropositive at baseline, limiting conclusions about previously exposed vaccinees. Because no day 14 peak-response samples were available, the repertoires could be characterized only after the peak T cell response. Most participants were white British and females outnumbered males, and the authors suggested that clonal diversity may have been underestimated.

The CDR3 regions of human TCRbeta chains were subjected to immunosequencing. In the original analysis: TCRs in the repertoires were matched against a reference library of SARS-CoV-2-specific TCRs that had been generated with the MIRA antigen-specificity platform. Breadth was defined as the fraction of unique TCRs that were SARS-CoV-2-associated, and depth was defined as the fraction of total T cells that were SARS-CoV-2-associated. Using the MIRA data, every spike-specific TCR was mapped to the spike region that the TCR reacted to and assigned to either a CD4 or a CD8 class. Log10-transformed breadth and depth values were compared by one-way ANOVA with Sidak's multiple comparisons tests. Here the immuneACCESS table is served through TCRdb, limited to in-frame sequences with V and J called. Missing clones are a known gap in these copies; in checked studies unresolved V genes cover under half, and the rest lacks a known reason. The V and J calls and clone size were taken over from that table, and D and trimming were inferred from the DNA. The sample yields 140,000 to 150,000 clones; about 93% were counted once. The biggest ten clones account for more than 8.5% of the sample.

Details on this clone: Its antigen specificity is not known. No qualities accompany the bases; no much larger clone lies one base away.

Sequenced here: peripheral blood, sampled on day 0 of AZD1222 vaccination. Rearrangement joined TRBV5-4 to TRBJ1-1; the D segment could be TRBD1, given 5 matching bases. The receptor's source is an adult in good health. The CDR3 has the sequence CASRLTENTEAFF. The nucleotide sequence reads as follows: TGTGCCAGCAGACTGACAGAAAACACTGAAGCTTTCTTT.